This T cell receptor beta chain was documented in a study of blood T cell repertoires in COVID-19. The CDR3 sequence is 16 residues long. TCRdb's table, derived via immunoSEQ multiplex PCR, lists solely in-frame clones and lacks some. The table records roughly 94,000 clones, roughly 84% of them present only once. The TCR was taken from a man between 60 and 75 years old with acute or convalescent COVID-19. The sample was peripheral blood. V gene TRBV21-1 combines with J gene TRBJ1-5. TRBV21-1 is designated a pseudogene. CDR3 protein: CASSHKAGGGNQPQHF. The DNA for the CDR3 is TGTGCCAGCAGCCATAAAGCCGGGGGTGGGAATCAGCCCCAGCATTTT.